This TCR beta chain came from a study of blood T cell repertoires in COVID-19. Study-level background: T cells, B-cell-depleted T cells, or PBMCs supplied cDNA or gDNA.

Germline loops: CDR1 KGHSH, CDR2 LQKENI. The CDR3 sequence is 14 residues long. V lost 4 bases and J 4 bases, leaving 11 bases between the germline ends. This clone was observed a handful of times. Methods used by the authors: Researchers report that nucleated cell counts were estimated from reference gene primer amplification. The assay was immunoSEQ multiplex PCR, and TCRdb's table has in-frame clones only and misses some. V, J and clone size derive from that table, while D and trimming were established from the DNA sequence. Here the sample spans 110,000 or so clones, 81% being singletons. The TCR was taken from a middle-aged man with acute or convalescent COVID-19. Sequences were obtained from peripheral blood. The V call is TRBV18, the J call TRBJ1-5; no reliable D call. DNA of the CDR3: TGTGCCAGCTCACTCGCGGCTGGGAATCAGCCCCAGCATTTT. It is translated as CASSLAAGNQPQHF. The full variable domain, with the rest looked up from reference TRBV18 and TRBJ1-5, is NAGVMQNPRHLVRRRGQEARLRCSPMKGHSHVYWYRQLPEEGLKFMVYLQKENIIDESGMPKERFSAEFPKEGPSILRIQQVVRGDSAAYFCASSLAAGNQPQHFGDGTRLSIL.